This T cell receptor (beta chain) is from a study of cytomegalovirus exposure and HLA in healthy donors. Study conclusions and caveats: Segments of the TCR beta V type were, in most cases, productive about 87% or about 30% of the time in an earlier analysis.

On this clone itself: What it binds is unknown.

In the PCR, 60 Vbeta and 13 Jbeta primers were used. TCRdb's table, derived via immunoSEQ multiplex PCR, lists solely in-frame clones and lacks some. The table records hundreds of thousands of clones, approximately 84% of them present only once. The ends lost 4 bases at V and 3 bases at J; junction bases unmatched: 18. The germline V gene has CDR1 MGHRA and CDR2 YSYEKL. CDR3 length: 18 amino acids. The gene calls are TRBV4-1 and TRBJ2-7; 7 bases align to TRBD1. The sample comprised PBMCs. The receptor comes from a girl between 2 and 10 years old in good health and CMV-seronegative. As DNA, the CDR3 is TGCGCCAGCAGCCGATTGCTGGACAGGACAGGCAAGAGCTACGAGCAGTACTTC. This translates into CASSRLLDRTGKSYEQYF.